This is a list of T cell receptor beta chains from one sample in a study of OX40 agonist ivuxolimab in advanced cancers. Libraries were prepared by immunoSEQ multiplex PCR; TCRdb keeps only in-frame clonotypes and omits some of them. The sample yields about 83,000 clones, over 75% seen once. This specimen consisted of CD4+ or CD8+ T cells sorted from blood, obtained in a trial of the OX40 agonist ivuxolimab. The receptors originated from an adult with an advanced solid tumor such as melanoma, head and neck, liver or kidney cancer. CDR3s include the opening cysteine and the closing phenylalanine or tryptophan. Each record gives: clone size, J gene, V gene, D gene, CDR3 protein, CDR3 DNA. The D gene is left open where the match is weak. Size values are once, few and many counts, or a class for expanded clones, and some rows have none.

size: few; J: TRBJ1-1; V: TRBV30; D: .; CDR3: CAWSVFRTEAFF; DNA: TGTGCCTGGAGTGTATTCCGCACTGAAGCTTTCTTT
size: .; J: TRBJ2-7; V: TRBV19; D: .; CDR3: CASSIDLGPWNEQYF; DNA: TGTGCCAGTAGTATTGATCTTGGTCCTTGGAACGAGCAGTACTTC
size: .; J: TRBJ2-1; V: TRBV19; D: TRBD2; CDR3: CASSLSGTNEQFF; DNA: TGTGCCAGTTCACTTAGCGGGACCAATGAGCAGTTCTTC
size: .; J: TRBJ1-1; V: TRBV7-9; D: .; CDR3: CASSSHTGANTEAFF; DNA: TGTGCCAGCAGCTCGCATACCGGGGCGAACACTGAAGCTTTCTTT
size: .; J: TRBJ2-3; V: TRBV5-1; D: .; CDR3: CASSLEGFTDTQYF; DNA: TGCGCCAGCAGCTTGGAGGGGTTCACAGATACGCAGTATTTT
size: few; J: TRBJ1-4; V: TRBV19; D: TRBD1; CDR3: CASSPGTGGAATNEKLFF; DNA: TGTGCCAGTAGTCCCGGGACAGGGGGTGCCGCAACTAATGAAAAACTGTTTTTT
size: once; J: TRBJ2-2; V: TRBV30; D: .; CDR3: CAWSRRGINTGELFF; DNA: TGTGCCTGGAGTCGCCGGGGGATAAACACCGGGGAGCTGTTTTTT
size: .; J: TRBJ2-7; V: TRBV7-8; D: .; CDR3: CASSFDNYEQYF; DNA: TGTGCCAGCAGCTTTGACAACTACGAGCAGTACTTC
size: .; J: TRBJ1-5; V: TRBV10-3; D: .; CDR3: CAISESGNQPQHF; DNA: TGTGCCATCAGTGAGTCGGGGAATCAGCCCCAGCATTTT
size: .; J: TRBJ2-2; V: TRBV10-1; D: .; CDR3: CASRETPNTGELFF; DNA: TGCGCCAGCCGTGAGACGCCGAACACCGGGGAGCTGTTTTTT
size: .; J: TRBJ2-1; V: TRBV7-7; D: TRBD1; CDR3: CASSRDRGNEQFF; DNA: TGTGCCAGCAGCCGGGACAGGGGGAATGAGCAGTTCTTC
size: .; J: TRBJ1-2; V: TRBV27; D: .; CDR3: CASSSRPIYGYTF; DNA: TGTGCCAGCAGTTCCCGACCCATTTATGGCTACACCTTC
size: .; J: TRBJ1-5; V: TRBV11-3; D: .; CDR3: CAGGKPGALQEQPQHF; DNA: TGTGCCGGGGGGAAACCAGGAGCCCTCCAGGAACAGCCCCAGCATTTT
size: .; J: TRBJ2-7; V: TRBV5-1; D: TRBD1; CDR3: CASSPLGQGGMGEQYF; DNA: TGCGCCAGCAGCCCTCTGGGACAGGGTGGAATGGGCGAGCAGTACTTC
size: .; J: TRBJ1-1; V: TRBV5-1; D: TRBD1; CDR3: CASSLETGEHTEAFF; DNA: TGCGCCAGCAGCTTGGAGACAGGGGAGCACACTGAAGCTTTCTTT
size: .; J: TRBJ1-2; V: TRBV19; D: .; CDR3: CASSIRRGLQGYTF; DNA: TGTGCCAGTAGTATTCGTCGGGGACTTCAAGGCTACACCTTC
size: .; J: TRBJ2-3; V: TRBV18; D: .; CDR3: CASSPPLGTDTQYF; DNA: TGTGCCAGCTCACCACCGTTAGGGACCGATACGCAGTATTTT
size: .; J: TRBJ2-7; V: TRBV12-5; D: TRBD2; CDR3: CASRTSGVYEQYF; DNA: TGTGCTAGCAGGACTAGCGGAGTCTACGAGCAGTACTTC
size: .; J: TRBJ2-2; V: TRBV5-1; D: .; CDR3: CASSLRYAGELFF; DNA: TGCGCCAGCAGCTTGAGGTATGCCGGGGAGCTGTTTTTT
size: .; J: TRBJ1-1; V: TRBV6-4; D: .; CDR3: CASSEGQGDTEAFF; DNA: TGTGCCAGCAGTGAGGGGCAGGGCGACACTGAAGCTTTCTTT
size: once; J: TRBJ1-6; V: TRBV6-5; D: TRBD1; CDR3: CASSYRAGGNNSPLHF; DNA: TGTGCCAGCAGTTACAGGGCAGGGGGCAATAATTCACCCCTCCACTTT
size: .; J: TRBJ1-2; V: TRBV19; D: TRBD1; CDR3: CASSRQGNYGYTF; DNA: TGTGCCAGTAGCCGACAGGGAAACTATGGCTACACCTTC
size: once; J: TRBJ2-1; V: TRBV5-4; D: .; CDR3: CASSLEVDLEQFF; DNA: TGTGCCAGCAGCTTGGAGGTAGACCTTGAGCAGTTCTTC
size: few; J: TRBJ2-7; V: TRBV7-8; D: TRBD2; CDR3: CASSPSGRRTYEQYF; DNA: TGTGCCAGCAGCCCGAGCGGGAGGCGAACCTACGAGCAGTACTTC
size: .; J: TRBJ1-5; V: TRBV6-6; D: .; CDR3: CASSSTGYQPQHF; DNA: TGTGCCAGCAGCAGCACAGGGTATCAGCCCCAGCATTTT
size: few; J: TRBJ1-1; V: TRBV6-5; D: .; CDR3: CASSRDGNTEAFF; DNA: TGTGCCAGCAGTCGCGACGGGAACACTGAAGCTTTCTTT
size: .; J: TRBJ2-7; V: TRBV10-1; D: TRBD1; CDR3: CAWSRGQGGNEQYF; DNA: TGCGCCTGGAGCCGGGGACAGGGTGGAAACGAGCAGTACTTC
size: .; J: TRBJ1-2; V: TRBV5-1; D: .; CDR3: CASSLEAGPYGYTF; DNA: TGCGCCAGCAGCTTGGAAGCAGGCCCCTATGGCTACACCTTC
size: .; J: TRBJ2-7; V: TRBV10-3; D: TRBD2; CDR3: CAISLPGLAGSYEQYF; DNA: TGTGCCATCAGTTTGCCGGGACTAGCGGGCTCCTACGAGCAGTACTTC
size: .; J: TRBJ1-1; V: TRBV5-1; D: .; CDR3: CASSLRVRVDSPNTEAFF; DNA: TGCGCCAGCAGCTTGAGAGTTAGGGTAGACAGCCCGAACACTGAAGCTTTCTTT
size: .; J: TRBJ1-2; V: TRBV6-1; D: TRBD1; CDR3: CASSNTGAPNYGYTF; DNA: TGTGCCAGCAGTAACACAGGGGCTCCTAACTATGGCTACACCTTC
size: .; J: TRBJ1-2; V: TRBV6-1; D: .; CDR3: CASIDNGQPNYGYTF; DNA: TGTGCCAGCATCGACAATGGACAGCCTAACTATGGCTACACCTTC
size: .; J: TRBJ1-5; V: TRBV19; D: .; CDR3: CASRISQGNGQPQHF; DNA: TGTGCCAGTAGGATATCACAGGGCAACGGCCAGCCCCAGCATTTT
size: .; J: TRBJ2-3; V: TRBV5-6; D: TRBD2; CDR3: CASSSLWAGGTDTQYF; DNA: TGTGCCAGCAGCTCCCTTTGGGCGGGAGGCACAGATACGCAGTATTTT
size: .; J: TRBJ2-7; V: TRBV30; D: .; CDR3: CACGPSFYEQYF; DNA: TGTGCCTGCGGTCCTAGCTTCTACGAGCAGTACTTC
size: once; J: TRBJ1-2; V: TRBV5-8; D: .; CDR3: CASSKRTHPSTF; DNA: TGTGCCAGCAGTAAGCGAACTCATCCTTCCACCTTC
size: .; J: TRBJ1-5; V: TRBV30; D: TRBD1; CDR3: CAWSARYSRTGSQPQHF; DNA: TGTGCCTGGAGTGCTAGGTACTCCCGGACAGGGAGTCAGCCCCAGCATTTT
size: .; J: TRBJ1-2; V: TRBV19; D: TRBD1; CDR3: CAATGGDSLYGYTF; DNA: TGTGCCGCGACAGGGGGCGATTCCCTCTATGGCTACACCTTC
size: .; J: TRBJ1-3; V: TRBV11-2; D: .; CDR3: CASSLERTGNTIYF; DNA: TGTGCCAGCAGCTTAGAAAGAACAGGAAACACCATATATTTT
size: .; J: TRBJ2-7; V: TRBV6-6; D: .; CDR3: CASSRQGGEQYF; DNA: TGTGCCAGCAGTAGACAAGGGGGCGAGCAGTACTTC
size: .; J: TRBJ1-1; V: TRBV2; D: .; CDR3: CASRLSRASTEAFF; DNA: TGTGCCAGCAGGCTTTCCCGCGCGAGCACTGAAGCTTTCTTT
size: few; J: TRBJ2-2; V: TRBV7-9; D: TRBD2; CDR3: CASSREGSAGELFF; DNA: TGTGCCAGCAGCCGGGAGGGTAGCGCCGGGGAGCTGTTTTTT
size: .; J: TRBJ1-5; V: TRBV5-6; D: .; CDR3: CASSFGGTIQPQHF; DNA: TGTGCCAGCAGTTTTGGAGGAACAATTCAGCCCCAGCATTTT
size: .; J: TRBJ2-2; V: TRBV9; D: TRBD2; CDR3: CASSVGREGTGELFF; DNA: TGTGCCAGCAGCGTAGGGCGGGAGGGCACCGGGGAGCTGTTTTTT
size: .; J: TRBJ2-1; V: TRBV9; D: .; CDR3: CASSALPDSRSEQFF; DNA: TGTGCCAGCAGCGCCCTGCCGGACTCCCGGTCGGAGCAGTTCTTC
size: once; J: TRBJ2-2; V: TRBV5-1; D: TRBD1; CDR3: CASSWGTGGAGELFF; DNA: TGCGCCAGCAGCTGGGGGACAGGGGGAGCCGGGGAGCTGTTTTTT
size: .; J: TRBJ1-6; V: TRBV7-9; D: .; CDR3: CASSLTGRNSPLHF; DNA: TGTGCCAGCAGCTTGACGGGACGGAATTCACCCCTCCACTTT
size: .; J: TRBJ1-4; V: TRBV2; D: TRBD1; CDR3: CASSMSTGTNEKLFF; DNA: TGTGCCAGCAGTATGTCGACAGGGACTAATGAAAAACTGTTTTTT
size: .; J: TRBJ2-1; V: TRBV4-1; D: .; CDR3: CASSQGLAVLKNEQFF; DNA: TGCGCCAGCAGCCAAGGATTAGCGGTCCTTAAGAATGAGCAGTTCTTC
size: .; J: TRBJ2-7; V: TRBV5-6; D: .; CDR3: CASSFKRYEQYF; DNA: TGTGCCAGCAGCTTTAAGAGGTACGAGCAGTACTTC
size: .; J: TRBJ2-5; V: TRBV9; D: TRBD2; CDR3: CASSAGTSGRQTQYF; DNA: TGTGCCAGCAGCGCAGGGACTAGCGGGAGACAGACCCAGTACTTC
size: .; J: TRBJ2-7; V: TRBV6-5; D: TRBD1; CDR3: CASSRTGLGEQYF; DNA: TGTGCCAGCAGTCGGACAGGGCTTGGCGAGCAGTACTTC
size: .; J: TRBJ1-1; V: TRBV29-1; D: .; CDR3: CSVVGLTNTEAFF; DNA: TGCAGCGTTGTGGGACTGACGAACACTGAAGCTTTCTTT
size: .; J: TRBJ1-2; V: TRBV5-1; D: .; CDR3: CASTSPGFYGYTF; DNA: TGCGCCAGCACCTCCCCGGGTTTCTATGGCTACACCTTC
size: .; J: TRBJ1-4; V: TRBV7-2; D: TRBD1; CDR3: CASSSLSGQGGEKLFF; DNA: TGTGCCAGCAGCTCTTTGTCGGGACAGGGAGGTGAAAAACTGTTTTTT
size: .; J: TRBJ2-5; V: TRBV9; D: TRBD1; CDR3: CASSVGTGQETQYF; DNA: TGTGCCAGCAGCGTTGGGACAGGACAAGAGACCCAGTACTTC
size: .; J: TRBJ2-6; V: TRBV30; D: .; CDR3: CAWSRKGFYNSGANVLTF; DNA: TGTGCCTGGAGTCGGAAGGGGTTTTACAACTCTGGGGCCAACGTCCTGACTTTC
size: .; J: TRBJ2-1; V: TRBV2; D: .; CDR3: CASSGLLSSYNEQFF; DNA: TGTGCCAGCAGTGGACTTTTGAGCTCCTACAATGAGCAGTTCTTC
size: .; J: TRBJ2-1; V: TRBV4-3; D: .; CDR3: CASSQRGAGHNEQFF; DNA: TGCGCCAGCAGCCAAAGGGGGGCGGGGCACAATGAGCAGTTCTTC
size: .; J: TRBJ1-1; V: TRBV7-2; D: .; CDR3: CASTQRMNTEAFF; DNA: TGTGCCAGCACACAGAGGATGAACACTGAAGCTTTCTTT